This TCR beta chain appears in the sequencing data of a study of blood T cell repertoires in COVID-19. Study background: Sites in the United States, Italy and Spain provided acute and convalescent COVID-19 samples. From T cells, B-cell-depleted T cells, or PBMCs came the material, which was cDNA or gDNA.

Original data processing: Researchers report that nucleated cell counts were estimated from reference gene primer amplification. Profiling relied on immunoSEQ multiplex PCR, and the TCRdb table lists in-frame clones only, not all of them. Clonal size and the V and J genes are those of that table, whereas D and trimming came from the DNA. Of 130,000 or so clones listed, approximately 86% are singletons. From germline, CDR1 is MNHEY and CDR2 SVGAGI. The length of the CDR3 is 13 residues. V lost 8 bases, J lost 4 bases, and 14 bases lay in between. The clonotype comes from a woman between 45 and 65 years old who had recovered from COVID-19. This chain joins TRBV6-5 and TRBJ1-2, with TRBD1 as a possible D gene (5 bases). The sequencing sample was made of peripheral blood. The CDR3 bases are TGTGCCAGCTCGTTTGGGGGGACCTATGGCTACACCTTC. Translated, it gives CASSFGGTYGYTF.